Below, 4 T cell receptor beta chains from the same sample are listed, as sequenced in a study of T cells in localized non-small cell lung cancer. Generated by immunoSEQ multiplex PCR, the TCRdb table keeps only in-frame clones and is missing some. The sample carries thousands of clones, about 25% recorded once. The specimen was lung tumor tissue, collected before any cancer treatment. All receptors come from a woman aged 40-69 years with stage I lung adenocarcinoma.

In nucleotides, the CDR3 is TGTGCTAGTGGTTCCCGATCTAACACCGGGGAGCTGTTTTTT. This codes for CASGSRSNTGELFF. V is TRBV12-5 and J is TRBJ2-2; D not resolved. Per germline, CDR1 LGHNT and CDR2 FRNRAP. Trimming removed 4 bases from V and 2 bases from J, with 8 bases in between. The CDR3 covers 14 residues.

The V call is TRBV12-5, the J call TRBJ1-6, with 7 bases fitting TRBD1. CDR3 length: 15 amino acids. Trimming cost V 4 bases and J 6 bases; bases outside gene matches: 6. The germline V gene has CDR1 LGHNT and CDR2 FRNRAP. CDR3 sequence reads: CASGWRDSGNSPLHF. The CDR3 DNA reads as TGTGCTAGTGGTTGGAGGGACAGCGGTAATTCACCCCTCCACTTT.

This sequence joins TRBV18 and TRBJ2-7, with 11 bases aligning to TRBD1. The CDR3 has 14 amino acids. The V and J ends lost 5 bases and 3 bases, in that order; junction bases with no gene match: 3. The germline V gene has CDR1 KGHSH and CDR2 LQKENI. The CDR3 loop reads CASSGQGAIYEQYF. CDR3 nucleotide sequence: TGTGCCAGCTCAGGACAGGGGGCGATCTACGAGCAGTACTTC.

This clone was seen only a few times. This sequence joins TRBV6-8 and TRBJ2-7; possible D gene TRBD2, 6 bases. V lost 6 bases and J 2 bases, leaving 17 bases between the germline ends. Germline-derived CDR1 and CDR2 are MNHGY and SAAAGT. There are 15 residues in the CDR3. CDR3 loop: CASSESQGLAYEQYF. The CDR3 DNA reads TGTGCCAGCAGCGAATCTCAGGGACTTGCCTACGAGCAGTACTTC.